Below, 10 T cell receptor beta chains from the same sample are listed, as sequenced in a study of spatial heterogeneity in lung cancer. Time point noted: sample taken at primary tumor resection. The authors sequenced whole RNA from tumor, nontumor lung or frozen PBMC without sorting. One entry per CDR3 protein results from TCRdb running MiXCR on the 5' RACE reads. The sample records roughly 14,000 distinct CDR3 sequences, roughly a tenth being singletons. This specimen consisted of PBMCs, obtained at surgery. The receptors stem from a male donor with early-stage non-small cell lung cancer.

This clonotype was counted many times. The chain links TRBV11-1 to TRBJ1-1, with a tentative D call TRBD1 (5 bases). There are 13 residues in the CDR3. Trimming cost V 7 bases and J 6 bases, with 15 bases left between them. The germline gives CDR1 SGHAT, CDR2 FQDESV (reference sequence). CDR3 DNA: TGTGCCAGCAACGAAATACAGGATCCTGAAGCTTTCTTT. Its translation: CASNEIQDPEAFF.

This clonotype was counted at least ten times. This chain connects TRBV3-1 to TRBJ2-3; D gene ambiguous. CDR1 is LGHDT, CDR2 YNNKEL, per germline (reference sequence). CDR3 size: 12 residues. The V end lost 3 bases, the J end lost 6 bases, and 7 bases lay between the germline ends. This CDR3 is CASSHPPDTQYF. The DNA for the CDR3 is TGTGCCAGCAGCCACCCCCCGGATACGCAGTATTTT.

This clonotype was detected ten times or more. The chain recombines TRBV9 with TRBJ2-3; 10 bases are a match to TRBD2. The length of the CDR3 is 15 residues. Trimming cost V 0 bases and J 3 bases; bases outside gene matches: 1. Germline V lookup: CDR1 SGDLS, CDR2 YYNGEE. In DNA form, the CDR3 reads TGTGCCAGCAGCGTAGGAGCGGGAGGGACAGATACGCAGTATTTT. It is translated as CASSVGAGGTDTQYF.

This clonotype was found many times. The rearrangement joins TRBV28 to TRBJ2-7, with unresolved D. V lost 3 bases, J lost 4 bases, and 10 bases lay in between. The CDR3 loop spans 13 amino acids. Per the germline V gene, CDR1 is MDHEN and CDR2 is SYDVKM. The CDR3 bases are TGTGCCAGCAGTTTCCCGACGGGTTACGAGCAGTACTTC. Amino acids: CASSFPTGYEQYF. Supplemented by reference TRBV28 and TRBJ2-7, the full variable domain reads DVKVTQSSRYLVKRTGEKVFLECVQDMDHENMFWYRQDPGLGLRLIYFSYDVKMKEKGDIPEGYSVSREKKERFSLILESASTNQTSMYLCASSFPTGYEQYFGPGTRLTVT.

This clonotype appeared many times. The V gene is TRBV7-3, the J gene TRBJ2-1; a possible D gene is TRBD2 (5 bases). V shed 2 bases and J shed 6 bases, with 8 bases lying between them. The CDR3 has 13 residues. Looked up from germline, CDR1 is SGHTA and CDR2 is FQGTGA. CDR3 bases: TGTGCCAGCAGCTTATTACGGGGCAATGAGCAGTTCTTC. Amino acids: CASSLLRGNEQFF.

By share, this clonotype ranks as medium-sized. The rearrangement joins TRBV5-1 to TRBJ2-7, with D possibly being TRBD1 (6 bases). The CDR3 length is 13 residues. Germline V gene sequence: CDR1 SGHRS, CDR2 YFSETQ. V lost 3 bases, J lost 1 base, and 8 bases lay in between. The CDR3 DNA sequence: TGCGCCAGCAGCTGGGACAAGTCCTACGAGCAGTACTTC. Protein sequence: CASSWDKSYEQYF.

The chain links TRBV28 to TRBJ1-1; D not resolved. Trimming shortened V by 2 bases and J by 10 bases, and 11 bases separated the two germline ends. Germline loops: CDR1 MDHEN, CDR2 SYDVKM. The CDR3 runs 12 residues. This CDR3 reads CASSLRLEGAFF. CDR3 coding DNA: TGTGCCAGCAGTTTACGGCTCGAGGGAGCTTTCTTT.

This clonotype was recorded many times. This CDR3 reads CASFPGAGAGHAGESSYNEQFF. CDR3 coding DNA: TGTGCCAGCTTCCCGGGGGCAGGCGCGGGACATGCGGGAGAGAGCTCCTACAATGAGCAGTTCTTC. V and J are TRBV18 and TRBJ2-1, with D possibly being TRBD2 (7 bases). This CDR3 is built from 22 residues. The germline V gene has CDR1 KGHSH and CDR2 LQKENI. The ends were cut back, 7 bases at V and 0 bases at J, with 34 bases in the middle.

At least ten counts were recorded for this clonotype. V is TRBV10-3 and J is TRBJ2-7; D may be TRBD1 (6 bases). CDR3 length: 15 residues. Trimming left V 0 bases short and J 0 bases short, with 9 bases between. Per the germline V gene, CDR1 is ENHRY and CDR2 is SYGVKD. CDR3 region: CAISESTGFSYEQYF. The CDR3 coding sequence is TGTGCCATCAGTGAGTCGACAGGTTTCTCCTACGAGCAGTACTTC.

This clonotype was counted only a few times. The chain employs TRBV3-1 and TRBJ2-5; D unresolved. Per the germline V gene, CDR1 is LGHDT and CDR2 is YNNKEL (reference sequence). Trimming shortened V by 1 base and J by 1 base, and 10 bases separated the two germline ends. This CDR3 is built from 15 residues. In nucleotides, the CDR3 is TGTGCCAGCAGCCAAGGAGTTCGGAGCCAAGAGACCCAGTACTTC. The encoded protein is CASSQGVRSQETQYF.